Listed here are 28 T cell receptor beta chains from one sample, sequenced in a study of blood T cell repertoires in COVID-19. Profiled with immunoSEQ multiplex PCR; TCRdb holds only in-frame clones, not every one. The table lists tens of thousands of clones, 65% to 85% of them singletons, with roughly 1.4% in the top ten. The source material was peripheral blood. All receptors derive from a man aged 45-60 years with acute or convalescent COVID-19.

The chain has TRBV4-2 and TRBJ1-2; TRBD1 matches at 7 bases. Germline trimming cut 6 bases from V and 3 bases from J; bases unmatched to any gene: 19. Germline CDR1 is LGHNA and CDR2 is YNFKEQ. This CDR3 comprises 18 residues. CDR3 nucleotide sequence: TGTGCCAGCAGGCAATTACGCGGGACAGCCGATGTGGACTATGGCTACACCTTC. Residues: CASRQLRGTADVDYGYTF.

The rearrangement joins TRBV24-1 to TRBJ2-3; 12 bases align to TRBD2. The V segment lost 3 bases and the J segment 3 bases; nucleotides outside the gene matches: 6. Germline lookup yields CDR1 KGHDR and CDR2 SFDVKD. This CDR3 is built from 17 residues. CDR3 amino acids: CATSDAAGTSGTDTQYF. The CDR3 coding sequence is TGTGCCACCAGTGATGCAGCTGGGACTAGCGGGACAGATACGCAGTATTTT.

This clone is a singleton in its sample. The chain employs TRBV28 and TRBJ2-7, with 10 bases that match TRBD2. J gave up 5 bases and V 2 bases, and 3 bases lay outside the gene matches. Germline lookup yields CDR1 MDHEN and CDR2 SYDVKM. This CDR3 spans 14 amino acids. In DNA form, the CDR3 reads TGTGCCAGCAGTTTAGCCCTAGCGGGAGACGAGCAGTACTTC. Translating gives CASSLALAGDEQYF.

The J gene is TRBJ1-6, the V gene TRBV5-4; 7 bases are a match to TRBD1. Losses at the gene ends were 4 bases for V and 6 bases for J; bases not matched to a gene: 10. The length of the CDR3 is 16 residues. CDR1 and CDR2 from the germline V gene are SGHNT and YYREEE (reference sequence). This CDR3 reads CASSDSQGTLNSPLHF. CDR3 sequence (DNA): TGTGCCAGCAGCGACTCACAGGGGACCCTTAATTCACCCCTCCACTTT.

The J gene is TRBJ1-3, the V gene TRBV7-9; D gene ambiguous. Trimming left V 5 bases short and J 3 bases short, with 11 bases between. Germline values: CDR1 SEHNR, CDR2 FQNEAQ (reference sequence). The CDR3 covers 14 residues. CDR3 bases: TGTGCCAGCAGCCCAGGACTGTTTGGAAACACCATATATTTT. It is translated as CASSPGLFGNTIYF.

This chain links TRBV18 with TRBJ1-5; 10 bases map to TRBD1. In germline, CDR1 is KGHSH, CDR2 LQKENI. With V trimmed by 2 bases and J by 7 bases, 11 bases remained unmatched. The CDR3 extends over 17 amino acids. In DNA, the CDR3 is TGTGCCAGCTCACCATCGGACAGGGGGGGGGTCAGCCAGCCCCAGCATTTT. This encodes CASSPSDRGGVSQPQHF.

CDR3 DNA sequence: TGTGCCAGCAGCCCCGGGACTAGCGGCCGTTCAGTCACAGATACGCAGTATTTT. This gives the protein CASSPGTSGRSVTDTQYF. The chain recombines TRBV3-1 (or the pseudogene TRBV3-2) with TRBJ2-3; 11 positions match TRBD2. Losses at the gene ends were 4 bases for V and 2 bases for J; bases not matched to a gene: 11. From germline, CDR1 is LGHDT and CDR2 YNNKEL (reference sequence). The length of the CDR3 is 18 residues.

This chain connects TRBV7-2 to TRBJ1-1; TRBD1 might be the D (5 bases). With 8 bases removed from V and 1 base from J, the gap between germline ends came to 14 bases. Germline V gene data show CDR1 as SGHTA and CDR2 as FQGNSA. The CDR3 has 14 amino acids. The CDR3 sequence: CASQTITGNTEAFF. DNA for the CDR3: TGTGCCAGCCAAACAATCACAGGGAACACTGAAGCTTTCTTT.

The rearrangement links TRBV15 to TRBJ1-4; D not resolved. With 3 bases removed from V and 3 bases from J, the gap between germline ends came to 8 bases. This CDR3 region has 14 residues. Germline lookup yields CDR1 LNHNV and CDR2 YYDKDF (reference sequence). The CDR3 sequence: CATSRGVANEKLFF. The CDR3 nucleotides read TGTGCCACCAGCAGGGGAGTAGCTAATGAAAAACTGTTTTTT.

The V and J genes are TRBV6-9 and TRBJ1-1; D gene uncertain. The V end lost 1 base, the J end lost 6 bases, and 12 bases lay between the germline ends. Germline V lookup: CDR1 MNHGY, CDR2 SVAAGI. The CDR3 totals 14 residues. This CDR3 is CASSYYVANAEAFF. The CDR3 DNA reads TGTGCCAGCAGTTATTATGTGGCCAACGCTGAAGCTTTCTTT.

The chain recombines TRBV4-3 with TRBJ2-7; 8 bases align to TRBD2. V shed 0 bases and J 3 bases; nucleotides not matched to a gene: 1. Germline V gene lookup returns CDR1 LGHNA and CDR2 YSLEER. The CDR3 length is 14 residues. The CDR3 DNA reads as TGCGCCAGCAGCCAAGAACTAGCGGACTACGAGCAGTACTTC. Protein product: CASSQELADYEQYF.

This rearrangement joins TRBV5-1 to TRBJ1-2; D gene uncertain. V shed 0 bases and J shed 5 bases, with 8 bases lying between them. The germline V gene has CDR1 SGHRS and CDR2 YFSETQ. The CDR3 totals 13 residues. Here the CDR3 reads CASSLGRLYGYTF. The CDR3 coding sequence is TGCGCCAGCAGCTTGGGCCGGTTATATGGCTACACCTTC.

Written as DNA, the CDR3 is TGTGCCAGCAGTTTAGAGGGACAGGGGGCAAGGGAGCAGTTCTTC. This gives the protein CASSLEGQGAREQFF. J is TRBJ2-1 and V is TRBV28, with 12 bases identical to TRBD1. CDR3 length equals 15 residues. CDR1 and CDR2 from the germline V gene are MDHEN and SYDVKM. V shed 2 bases, J shed 10 bases, and the junction held 6 bases outside the gene matches.

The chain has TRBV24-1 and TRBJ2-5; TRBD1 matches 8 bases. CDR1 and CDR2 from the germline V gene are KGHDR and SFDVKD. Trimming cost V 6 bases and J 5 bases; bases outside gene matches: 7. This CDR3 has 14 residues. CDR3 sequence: CATSRQGAGETQYF. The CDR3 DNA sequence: TGTGCCACCAGTCGTCAGGGGGCCGGGGAGACCCAGTACTTC.

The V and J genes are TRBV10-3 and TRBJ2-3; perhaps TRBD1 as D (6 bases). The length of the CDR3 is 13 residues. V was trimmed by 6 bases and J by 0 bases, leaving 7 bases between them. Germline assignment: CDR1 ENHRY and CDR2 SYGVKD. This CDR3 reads CAIRDSSTDTQYF. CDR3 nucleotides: TGTGCCATCAGGGACAGTAGCACAGATACGCAGTATTTT.

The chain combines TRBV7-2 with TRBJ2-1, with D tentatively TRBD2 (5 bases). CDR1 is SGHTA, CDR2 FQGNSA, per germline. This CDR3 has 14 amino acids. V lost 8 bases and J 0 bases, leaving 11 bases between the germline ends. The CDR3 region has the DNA TGTGCCAGCGCCGGGGTTGTCTCCTACAATGAGCAGTTCTTC. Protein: CASAGVVSYNEQFF. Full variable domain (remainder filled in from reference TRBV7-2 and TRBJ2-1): GAGVSQSPSNKVTEKGKDVELRCDPISGHTALYWYRQSLGQGLEFLIYFQGNSAPDKSGLPSDRFSAERTGGSVSTLTIQRTQQEDSAVYLCASAGVVSYNEQFFGPGTRLTVL.

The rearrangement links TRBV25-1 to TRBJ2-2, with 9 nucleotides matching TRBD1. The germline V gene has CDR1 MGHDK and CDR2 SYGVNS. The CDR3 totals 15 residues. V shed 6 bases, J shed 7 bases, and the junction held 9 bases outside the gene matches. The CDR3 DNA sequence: TGTGCCAGCAGAGAGACAGGGGGTCGAGGCGGGGAGCTGTTTTTT. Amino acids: CASRETGGRGGELFF.

CDR3 nucleotide sequence: TGTGCCAGCAGCTTAACAGGGGCCACCGGGGAGCTGTTTTTT. Translation: CASSLTGATGELFF. This rearrangement joins TRBV7-9 to TRBJ2-2; TRBD1 matches at 7 bases. Germline loops: CDR1 SEHNR, CDR2 FQNEAQ (reference sequence). V lost 2 bases, J lost 4 bases, and 1 base stayed unmatched. The CDR3 is 14 residues long.

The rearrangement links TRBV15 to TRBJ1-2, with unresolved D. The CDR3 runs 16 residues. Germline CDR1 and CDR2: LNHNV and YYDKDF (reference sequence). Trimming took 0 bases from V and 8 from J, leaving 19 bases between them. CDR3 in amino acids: CATSRDISSSSWGYTF. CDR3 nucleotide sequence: TGTGCCACCAGCAGAGATATCAGTTCCTCGTCATGGGGCTACACCTTC.

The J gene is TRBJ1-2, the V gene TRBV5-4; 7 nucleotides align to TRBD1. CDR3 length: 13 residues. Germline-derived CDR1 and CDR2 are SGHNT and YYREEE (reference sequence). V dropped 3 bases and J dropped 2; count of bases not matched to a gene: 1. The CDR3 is CASSSGQNYGYTF. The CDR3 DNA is TGTGCCAGCAGCTCGGGACAGAACTATGGCTACACCTTC.

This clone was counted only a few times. The CDR3 nucleotides read TGCGCCAGCAGCCAAGATGGTGGGAGCCACAATGAGCAGTTCTTC. Translated, it gives CASSQDGGSHNEQFF. The V and J genes are TRBV4-1 and TRBJ2-1; D perhaps matches TRBD2 (5 bases). Trimming removed 0 bases at V and 5 bases at J, with 11 bases between. This CDR3 is built from 15 residues. CDR1 is MGHRA and CDR2 is YSYEKL in the germline V gene.

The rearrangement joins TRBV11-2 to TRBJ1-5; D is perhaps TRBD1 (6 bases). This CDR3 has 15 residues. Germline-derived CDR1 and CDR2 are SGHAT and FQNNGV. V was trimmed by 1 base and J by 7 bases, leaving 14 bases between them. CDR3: CASSLGTAPGQPQHF. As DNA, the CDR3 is TGTGCCAGCAGCTTAGGGACAGCTCCCGGGCAGCCCCAGCATTTT.

The CDR3 region is CATSPQGAREDYGYTF. CDR3 in DNA: TGTGCCACCAGCCCTCAGGGGGCGAGGGAGGACTATGGCTACACCTTC. The rearrangement uses TRBV24-1 and TRBJ1-2; TRBD1 aligns across 8 bases. Germline V CDR1 and CDR2: KGHDR, SFDVKD. The length of the CDR3 is 16 residues. J lost 3 bases, V lost 7 bases, and 12 bases had no gene match.

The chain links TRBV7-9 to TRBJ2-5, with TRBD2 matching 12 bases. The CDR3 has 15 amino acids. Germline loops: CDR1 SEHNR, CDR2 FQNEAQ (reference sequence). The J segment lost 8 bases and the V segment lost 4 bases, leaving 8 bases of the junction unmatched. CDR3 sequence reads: CASSSTSGGQSTQYF. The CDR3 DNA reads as TGTGCCAGCAGCTCGACTAGCGGGGGCCAAAGCACCCAGTACTTC.

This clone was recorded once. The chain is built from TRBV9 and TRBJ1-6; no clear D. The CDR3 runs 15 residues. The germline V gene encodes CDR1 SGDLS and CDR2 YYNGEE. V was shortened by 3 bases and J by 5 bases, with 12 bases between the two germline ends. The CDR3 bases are TGTGCCAGCAGCGGGGAGGCGCTGGATAATTCACCCCTCCACTTT. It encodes CASSGEALDNSPLHF.

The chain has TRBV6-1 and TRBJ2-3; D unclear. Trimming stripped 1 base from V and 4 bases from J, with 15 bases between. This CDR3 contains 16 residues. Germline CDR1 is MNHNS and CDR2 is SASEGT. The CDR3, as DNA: TGTGCCAGCAGTGAAGGGCTCAGCCCCAGGCCAGATACGCAGTATTTT. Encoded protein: CASSEGLSPRPDTQYF.

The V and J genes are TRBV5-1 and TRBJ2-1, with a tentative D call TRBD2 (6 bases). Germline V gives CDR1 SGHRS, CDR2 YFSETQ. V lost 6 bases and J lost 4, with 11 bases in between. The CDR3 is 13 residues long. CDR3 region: CASMSSEYNEQFF. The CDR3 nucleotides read TGCGCCAGCATGTCTAGCGAATACAATGAGCAGTTCTTC.

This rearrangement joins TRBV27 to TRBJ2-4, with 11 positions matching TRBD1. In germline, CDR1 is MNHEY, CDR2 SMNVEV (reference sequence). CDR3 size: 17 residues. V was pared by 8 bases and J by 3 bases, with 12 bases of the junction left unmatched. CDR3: CASLPYGTGGNKNIQYF. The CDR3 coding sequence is TGTGCCAGCCTCCCGTATGGGACAGGGGGGAACAAAAACATTCAGTACTTC.